A single sample gave rise to the 21 T cell receptor beta chains below, sequenced in a study of shared clonotypes between healthy human individuals (dated by TCRdb to 2019 to 2021). Library preparation used the immunoSEQ multiplex PCR assay. This immuneACCESS table, as held by TCRdb, lists in-frame sequences with V and J called but not all clones. Of the missing ones, under half trace to an unresolved V gene in checked studies; the others have no known cause. The sample contains millions of clones, 85% to 95% of them found a single time. About 1.8% of the sample rests with the top ten. For the CD8 naive samples, CD45RO-negative cells were positively selected for CCR7, yielding a CD45RA+CCR7+ population from which TemRA cells were excluded. Sequences were obtained from naive CD8+ T cells from PBMCs. The cell subset or site tag for this specimen amounts to: CD45RA+CCR7+. The origin of the receptors is a man younger than 35 in good health. Some clones in this sample may be carry-over from other donors' samples.

The chain carries TRBV6-4 and TRBJ2-7, with 11 bases that match TRBD2. With V trimmed by 4 bases and J by 2 bases, 1 base remained unmatched. This CDR3 region has 14 residues. CDR1 and CDR2 from the germline V gene are MRHNA and SNTAGT. The CDR3 protein is CASSATSGTYEQYF. The CDR3 nucleotides are TGTGCCAGCAGTGCGACTAGCGGGACCTACGAGCAGTACTTC.

V gene TRBV7-2 combines with J gene TRBJ2-7; 10 bases line up with TRBD2. This CDR3 is 16 amino acids long. With 2 bases clipped from V and 3 bases from J, the junction kept 7 bases outside the gene matches. Germline lookup yields CDR1 SGHTA and CDR2 FQGNSA. The CDR3 DNA is TGTGCCAGCAGCTTAAGCGGGAGGGCCCGAGTCTACGAGCAGTACTTC. Translating it yields CASSLSGRARVYEQYF.

The V and J genes are TRBV18 and TRBJ1-1; unclear D gene. V was trimmed by 3 bases and J by 1 base, leaving 12 bases between them. CDR3 size: 15 residues. Germline-derived CDR1 and CDR2 are KGHSH and LQKENI. The CDR3 sequence is CASSPNRQWNTEAFF. CDR3 in DNA: TGTGCCAGCTCACCCAATCGTCAATGGAACACTGAAGCTTTCTTT.

The V gene is TRBV7-3, the J gene TRBJ2-1; 12 positions match TRBD2. J lost 6 bases, V lost 5 bases, and 5 bases had no gene match. Germline loops: CDR1 SGHTA, CDR2 FQGTGA. The CDR3 length is 15 residues. The CDR3 nucleotides read TGTGCCAGCAGCCTAGCGGGAGGGAGGGCCAATGAGCAGTTCTTC. This gives the protein CASSLAGGRANEQFF. Full variable domain (remainder filled in from reference TRBV7-3 and TRBJ2-1): GAGVSQTPSNKVTEKGKYVELRCDPISGHTALYWYRQSLGQGPEFLIYFQGTGAADDSGLPNDRFFAVRPEGSVSTLKIQRTERGDSAVYLCASSLAGGRANEQFFGPGTRLTVL.

The chain carries TRBV7-3 and TRBJ2-6; TRBD1 or TRBD2 may be the D gene (6 bases each). The CDR3 totals 18 residues. V was shortened by 5 bases and J by 0 bases, with 17 bases between the two germline ends. Germline loops: CDR1 SGHTA, CDR2 FQGTGA. The CDR3: CASSPRGLTYSGANVLTF. In nucleotides, the CDR3 is TGTGCCAGCAGCCCCCGGGGGCTCACCTACTCTGGGGCCAACGTCCTGACTTTC.

The chain is built from TRBV7-8 and TRBJ2-7; possibly TRBD1 for D (5 bases). Per germline, CDR1 SGHVS and CDR2 FQNEAQ. Between the trimmed V and J ends, which lost 4 bases and 1 base, there was a span of 14 bases. The CDR3 runs to 15 residues. The CDR3 loop reads CASSWSGPKSYEQYF. CDR3 DNA sequence: TGTGCCAGCAGCTGGTCAGGGCCAAAGTCCTACGAGCAGTACTTC.

The genes are TRBV27 and TRBJ2-7, with 9 bases lining up with TRBD1. The junction had 10 bases not matched to a gene; V was cut back by 10 bases and J by 3 bases. Germline V CDR1 and CDR2: MNHEY, SMNVEV (reference sequence). This CDR3 contains 14 residues. The CDR3 protein is CANEGDRVFYEQYF. The CDR3 region has the DNA TGTGCCAATGAGGGGGACAGGGTATTCTACGAGCAGTACTTC.

The V call is TRBV5-1, the J call TRBJ2-1; 9 nucleotides agree with TRBD2. The V gene's germline CDR1 is SGHRS and CDR2 YFSETQ. V lost 1 base, J lost 0 bases, and 11 bases stayed unmatched. The CDR3 covers 19 residues. The CDR3 DNA is TGCGCCAGCAGCTTGAGTCCGGTTGCGGGAGGGATCTCCTACAATGAGCAGTTCTTC. Translated: CASSLSPVAGGISYNEQFF.

The rearrangement links TRBV11-2 to TRBJ2-1; 10 nucleotides match TRBD2. The CDR3 is 16 residues long. Germline lookup yields CDR1 SGHAT and CDR2 FQNNGV. Trimming took 4 bases from V and 8 from J; bases not matched to a gene: 11. The chain's CDR3 is CASSSRLAGLVDEQFF. The CDR3 DNA reads as TGTGCCAGCAGCTCGAGACTAGCGGGCCTTGTGGATGAGCAGTTCTTC.

This sequence joins TRBV14 and TRBJ1-4; no reliable D call. The germline V gene has CDR1 SGHDN and CDR2 FVKESK. V shed 4 bases and J shed 7 bases, with 10 bases lying between them. The CDR3 is 13 amino acids. The CDR3 coding sequence is TGTGCCAGCAGCCTCCCCCTGGGTGAAAAACTGTTTTTT. Encoded protein: CASSLPLGEKLFF.

This clone was seen a single time. The gene calls are TRBV27 and TRBJ1-3; D remains ambiguous. The germline V and J ends were trimmed by 6 bases and 0 bases, with 9 bases remaining between them. Germline V CDR1 and CDR2: MNHEY, SMNVEV (reference sequence). CDR3 length equals 14 residues. CDR3 protein: CASRSVGSGNTIYF. The CDR3 coding sequence is TGTGCCAGCAGATCGGTGGGCTCTGGAAACACCATATATTTT.

The chain links TRBV27 to TRBJ2-1, with a tentative D call TRBD2 (5 bases). Germline CDR1 and CDR2: MNHEY and SMNVEV (reference sequence). Deletions cut 6 bases from V and 4 bases from J, with 13 bases between. The CDR3 has 14 residues. The DNA of the CDR3 is TGTGCCAGCAGGAGGAGGTGGGCTTACAATGAGCAGTTCTTC. It encodes CASRRRWAYNEQFF.

The chain combines TRBV19 with TRBJ1-1, with D possibly TRBD1 on 5 matching bases. Trimming removed 9 bases at V and 0 bases at J, with 23 bases between. The CDR3 is 17 residues long. Germline assignment: CDR1 LNHDA and CDR2 SQIVND (reference sequence). In DNA form, the CDR3 reads TGTGCCAGCTCCTGGGGCTCCCGGGGCGTCATGAACACTGAAGCTTTCTTT. It translates to CASSWGSRGVMNTEAFF.

V and J are TRBV20-1 and TRBJ1-2; D possibly corresponds to TRBD1 (6 bases). CDR3 length equals 11 residues. The germline V and J ends were trimmed by 4 bases and 8 bases, with 11 bases remaining between them. Germline V gives CDR1 DFQATT, CDR2 SNEGSKA (reference sequence). This chain's CDR3 is CSATGENGYTF. The CDR3 coding sequence is TGCAGTGCTACAGGGGAGAACGGCTACACCTTC.

The V gene is TRBV30, the J gene TRBJ2-1; D is possibly TRBD2 (5 bases). The CDR3 has 11 residues. Deletions cut 0 bases from V and 9 bases from J, with 6 bases between. Germline CDR1 and CDR2: GTSNPN and SVGIG (reference sequence). In DNA, the CDR3 is TGTGCCTGGAGTGTAGGGAGTGAGCAGTTCTTC. Protein product: CAWSVGSEQFF. Based on the CDR3 plus reference TRBV30 and TRBJ2-1, the full variable domain is SQTIHQWPATLVQPVGSPLSLECTVEGTSNPNLYWYRQAAGRGLQLLFYSVGIGQISSEVPQNLSASRPQDRQFILSSKKLLLSDSGFYLCAWSVGSEQFFGPGTRLTVL.

In regard to this clone: The DNA is omitted, as the CDR3 cannot be located on it reliably, and the CDR3 follows TCRdb's listing. CDR3 protein: CASSVGDGTRTFF. The J gene is TRBJ1-1, the V gene TRBV9. The CDR3 is 13 residues long, counting both termini. Germline CDR1 and CDR2: SGDLS and YYNGEE.

This sequence joins TRBV4-3 and TRBJ1-3; D might be TRBD1 (5 bases). Germline CDR1 is LGHNA and CDR2 is YSLEER. This CDR3 has 17 amino acids. The V end lost 1 base, the J end lost 9 bases, and 22 bases lay between the germline ends. This CDR3 is CASSQGIGGSGDTTIYF. The DNA for the CDR3 is TGCGCCAGCAGCCAAGGAATCGGGGGAAGCGGAGATACCACCATATATTTT.

This rearrangement joins TRBV6-1 to TRBJ2-5, with 11 nucleotides matching TRBD2. The V gene end was trimmed by 4 bases and the J gene end by 7 bases; junction bases not matched to a gene: 11. This CDR3 is 16 amino acids long. The germline CDR1 and CDR2 sequences are MNHNS and SASEGT. CDR3 in amino acids: CASSAYSGRAWVTQYF. The CDR3 nucleotides read TGTGCCAGCAGTGCCTATAGCGGGAGGGCCTGGGTGACCCAGTACTTC.

The chain joins TRBV27 to TRBJ1-5, with TRBD1 matching 7 bases. Trimming took 5 bases from V and 0 from J; bases not matched to a gene: 4. The CDR3 sequence is 15 residues long. The germline gives CDR1 MNHEY, CDR2 SMNVEV (reference sequence). For the CDR3, the DNA is TGTGCCAGCAGTACAGGGGCCCCTAGCAATCAGCCCCAGCATTTT. It encodes CASSTGAPSNQPQHF.

The chain uses TRBV6-5 and TRBJ1-1; D gene unclear. V shed 2 bases and J shed 4 bases, with 11 bases lying between them. This CDR3 spans 14 amino acids. Germline lookup yields CDR1 MNHEY and CDR2 SVGAGI. The DNA for the CDR3 is TGTGCCAGCAGTTACATGTCGGGTGCCACTGAAGCTTTCTTT. This codes for CASSYMSGATEAFF.

Concerning this clone itself: The same CDR3 can be traced to other DNA sequences in this sample. V usage is TRBV6-5 and J usage is TRBJ2-7; perhaps TRBD2 as D (5 bases). Germline V gene sequence: CDR1 MNHEY, CDR2 SVGAGI. V shed 2 bases and J shed 1 base, with 9 bases lying between them. The CDR3 loop spans 14 amino acids. The chain's CDR3 is CASSYSGRSYEQYF. In DNA form, the CDR3 reads TGTGCCAGCAGTTACAGCGGAAGGTCCTACGAGCAGTACTTC.